This TCR beta chain was obtained from a study of tumor and adjacent non-tumor tissue in lung cancer. Germline V gives CDR1 MDHEN, CDR2 SYDVKM. CDR3 size: 15 residues. RNA was extracted from bulk tissue without any cell sorting. TCRbeta libraries were built with three rounds of nested PCR, modified from ARM-PCR. A single record per CDR3 protein comes from TCRdb applying MiXCR to the multiplex PCR reads. Of about 120,000 distinct CDR3 sequences in the sample, roughly 84% were seen once. Concerning this clonotype itself: A junction end diverges from the germline sequence, so it may reflect a read error.

The source is a man in his 70s with non-small cell lung cancer. This rearrangement joins TRBV28 to TRBJ2-3; the D gene could be TRBD1 or TRBD2 (5 bases each). The sequenced sample was lung tumor tissue. In DNA form, the CDR3 reads TGTGCCAGCAGTCCATTAAAGGGGAGCACTGATACGCAGTATTTT. Encoded protein: CASSPLKGSTDTQYF.